These T cell receptor beta chains were read from a single sample in a study of CXCR3-negative and CXCR3-positive naive CD8 T cells. TCRdb reprocessed the 5' RACE reads and keeps a single row for each CDR3 protein, giving no DNA. Recorded for this sample: 150,000 to 180,000 distinct CDR3 sequences. Material: naive CXCR3+ CD8+ T cells from blood. All receptors come from a human donor in good health. Some clones in this sample may be carry-over from other donors' samples. Both conserved end residues are part of each CDR3. The order of the fields is J gene, V gene, CDR3 protein.

J gene: TRBJ2-5
V gene: TRBV29-1
CDR3 protein: CSVEDGDAQYF

J gene: TRBJ2-1
V gene: TRBV2
CDR3 protein: CASSVPRREGDEQFF

J gene: TRBJ2-7
V gene: TRBV29-1
CDR3 protein: CSLHTGVEQYF

J gene: TRBJ2-2
V gene: TRBV19
CDR3 protein: CASSIARSGELFF

J gene: TRBJ2-1
V gene: TRBV7-9
CDR3 protein: CASSLEVLAGGPGYNEQFF

J gene: TRBJ2-7
V gene: TRBV19
CDR3 protein: CTSSPGTGASEQYF

J gene: TRBJ2-7
V gene: TRBV10-3
CDR3 protein: CAIMETGVKYF

J gene: TRBJ1-1
V gene: TRBV7-9
CDR3 protein: CASSYDRPYTEAFF

J gene: TRBJ2-5
V gene: TRBV20-1
CDR3 protein: CSASLAGVFYQETQYF

J gene: TRBJ2-3
V gene: TRBV20-1
CDR3 protein: CSATDGSGVADTQYF

J gene: TRBJ1-5
V gene: TRBV4-3
CDR3 protein: CASSQEPNQPQHF